This T cell receptor beta chain was recovered during a study of blood T cells in healthy people across ages. The use of a sample-barcoded 5' primer and a J-beta primer mix characterized a second PCR of roughly 6 to 11 cycles. MiXCR was run by TCRdb on the 5' RACE reads, yielding one entry per CDR3 protein. The data show about 1.5 million distinct CDR3 sequences, less than 45% seen once. CDR3 size: 15 residues. Germline V lookup: CDR1 ENHRY, CDR2 SYGVKD. J gave up 4 bases and V 2 bases, and 5 bases lay outside the gene matches. The sample holds a few counts of this clonotype. V is TRBV10-3 and J is TRBJ2-3; TRBD1 matches 8 bases. This clonotype was obtained from a young woman in good health. The sequencing input was blood. CDR3 in DNA: TGTGCCATCAGTGAGGGACAGGGAGTGGCAGATACGCAGTATTTT. This sequence encodes CAISEGQGVADTQYF.